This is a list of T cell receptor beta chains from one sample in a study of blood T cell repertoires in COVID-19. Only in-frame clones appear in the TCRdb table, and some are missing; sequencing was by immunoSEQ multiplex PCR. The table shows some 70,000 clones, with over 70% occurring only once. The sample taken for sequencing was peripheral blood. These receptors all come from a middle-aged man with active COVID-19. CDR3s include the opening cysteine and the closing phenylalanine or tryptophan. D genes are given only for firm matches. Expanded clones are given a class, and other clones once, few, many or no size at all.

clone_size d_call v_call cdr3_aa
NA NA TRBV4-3 CASSLRGSGTDTQYF
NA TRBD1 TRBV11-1 CASSSGQGSYNEQFF
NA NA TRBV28 CASSLPGASYEQYF
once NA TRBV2 CASSRQDRNQPQHF
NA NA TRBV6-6 CASSRTTEGYTF
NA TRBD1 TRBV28 CASSRGQGPHF
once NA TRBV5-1 CASSLTPLSSYNEQFF
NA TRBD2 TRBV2 CASKGRATDTQYF
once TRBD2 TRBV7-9 CASSFTSRPSGRHEQFF
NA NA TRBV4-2 CASSRYTEKLFF
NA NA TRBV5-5 CASSLGVEVNTEAFF
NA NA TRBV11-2 CASSLDGGQPQHF
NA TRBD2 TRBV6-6 CASSPHLLAAEEGNEQFF
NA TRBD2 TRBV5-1 CASSFVIAGGTYSSYNEQFF
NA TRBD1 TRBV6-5 CASRGQVITEAFF
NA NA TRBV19 CASSIRPGIGAYEQYF